The TCR beta chain under discussion was sequenced for a study of OX40 agonist ivuxolimab in advanced cancers. Whole-study results and caveats: CD4+ T cells averaged fewer expanded clones than CD8+ T cells.

Sequencing used immunoSEQ multiplex PCR; TCRdb keeps in-frame clones, though not all of them. The data contain tens of thousands of clones, more than 75% of them seen just once; the ten biggest clones take up 19%. Patients had blood sampled at baseline and again on cycle 4 day 1 and cycle 7 day 1. The CDR3 is 15 amino acids. CDR1 is SGHVS, CDR2 FQNEAQ, per germline. The V segment lost 2 bases and the J segment 9 bases; nucleotides outside the gene matches: 7. Concerning this clone: Its antigen is not known.

This rearrangement joins TRBV7-8 to TRBJ2-1, with 10 bases fitting TRBD2. This receptor was taken from an adult with an advanced solid tumor such as melanoma, head and neck, liver or kidney cancer. Material: CD4+ or CD8+ T cells sorted from blood, obtained in a trial of the OX40 agonist ivuxolimab. The CDR3: CASSLSASGGSEQFF. The CDR3 nucleotides read TGTGCCAGCAGCTTATCAGCTAGCGGGGGCAGTGAGCAGTTCTTC.